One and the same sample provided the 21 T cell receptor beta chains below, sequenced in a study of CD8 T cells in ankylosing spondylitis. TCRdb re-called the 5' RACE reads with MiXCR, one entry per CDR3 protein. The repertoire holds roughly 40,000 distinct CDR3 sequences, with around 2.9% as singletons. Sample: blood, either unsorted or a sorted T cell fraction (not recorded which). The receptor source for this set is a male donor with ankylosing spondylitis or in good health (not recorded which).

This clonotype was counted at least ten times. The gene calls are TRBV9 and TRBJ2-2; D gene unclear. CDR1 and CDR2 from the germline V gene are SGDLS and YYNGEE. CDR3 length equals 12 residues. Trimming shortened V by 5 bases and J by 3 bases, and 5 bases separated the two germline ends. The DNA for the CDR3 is TGTGCCAGCAGGATAGACACCGGGGAGCTGTTTTTT. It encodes CASRIDTGELFF.

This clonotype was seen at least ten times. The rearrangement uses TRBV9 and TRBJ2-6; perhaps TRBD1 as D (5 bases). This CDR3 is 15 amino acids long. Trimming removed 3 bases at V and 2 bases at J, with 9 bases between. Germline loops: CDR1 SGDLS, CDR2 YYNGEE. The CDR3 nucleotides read TGTGCCAGCAGCGCACGACAGACTGGGGCCAACGTCCTGACTTTC. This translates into CASSARQTGANVLTF.

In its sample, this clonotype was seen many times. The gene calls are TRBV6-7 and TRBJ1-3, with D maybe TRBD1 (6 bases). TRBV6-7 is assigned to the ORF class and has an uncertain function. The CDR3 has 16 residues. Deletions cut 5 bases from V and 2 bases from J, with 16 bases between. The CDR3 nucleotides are TGTGCCAGCAGTGCCCTGAGGGGGTTTGCTGGAAACACCATATATTTT. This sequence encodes CASSALRGFAGNTIYF.

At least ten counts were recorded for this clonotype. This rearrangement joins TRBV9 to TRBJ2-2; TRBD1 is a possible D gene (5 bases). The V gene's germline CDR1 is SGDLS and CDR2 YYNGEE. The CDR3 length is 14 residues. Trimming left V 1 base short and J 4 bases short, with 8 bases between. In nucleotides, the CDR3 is TGTGCCAGCAGCGTACAGGGAAGCACCGGGGAGCTGTTTTTT. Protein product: CASSVQGSTGELFF.

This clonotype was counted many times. CDR3 region: CASSAGTKLNTEAFF. DNA for the CDR3: TGTGCCAGCAGCGCCGGCACGAAGTTGAACACTGAAGCTTTCTTT. This chain connects TRBV9 to TRBJ1-1; no reliable D call. The ends were cut back, 3 bases at V and 0 bases at J, with 12 bases in the middle. The CDR3 sequence is 15 residues long. Germline values: CDR1 SGDLS, CDR2 YYNGEE.

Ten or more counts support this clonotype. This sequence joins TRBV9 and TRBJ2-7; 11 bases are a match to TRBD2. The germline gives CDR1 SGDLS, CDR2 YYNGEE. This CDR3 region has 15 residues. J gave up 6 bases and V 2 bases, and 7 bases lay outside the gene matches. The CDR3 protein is CASSVTSGTFSEQYF. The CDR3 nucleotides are TGTGCCAGCAGCGTGACTAGCGGGACGTTCTCCGAGCAGTACTTC.

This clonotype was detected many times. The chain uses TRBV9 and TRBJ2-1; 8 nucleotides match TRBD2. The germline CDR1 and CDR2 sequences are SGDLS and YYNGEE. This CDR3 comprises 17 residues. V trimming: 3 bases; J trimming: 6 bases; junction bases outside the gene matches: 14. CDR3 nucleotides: TGTGCCAGCAGCGGTAGAATCCCCGGGAGGGCCGCCAATGAGCAGTTCTTC. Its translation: CASSGRIPGRAANEQFF.

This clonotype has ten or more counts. The DNA for the CDR3 is TGTGCCAGCAGCGTAGGGCAGACCAGACTATATGGCTACACCTTC. Translating gives CASSVGQTRLYGYTF. The chain couples TRBV9 to TRBJ1-2; D is uncertain. V was clipped by 0 bases and J by 5 bases, with 14 bases between them. The CDR3 contains 15 residues. The V gene's germline CDR1 is SGDLS and CDR2 YYNGEE. The full variable domain, with the rest looked up from reference TRBV9 and TRBJ1-2, is DSGVTQTPKHLITATGQRVTLRCSPRSGDLSVYWYQQSLDQGLQFLIQYYNGEERAKGNILERFSAQQFPDLHSELNLSSLELGDSALYFCASSVGQTRLYGYTFGSGTRLTVV.

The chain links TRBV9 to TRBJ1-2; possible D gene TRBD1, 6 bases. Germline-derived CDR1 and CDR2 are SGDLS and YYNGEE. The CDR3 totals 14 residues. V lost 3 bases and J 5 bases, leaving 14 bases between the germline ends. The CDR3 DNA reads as TGTGCCAGCAGCGCGGCGACGGGGACATATGGCTACACCTTC. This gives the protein CASSAATGTYGYTF.

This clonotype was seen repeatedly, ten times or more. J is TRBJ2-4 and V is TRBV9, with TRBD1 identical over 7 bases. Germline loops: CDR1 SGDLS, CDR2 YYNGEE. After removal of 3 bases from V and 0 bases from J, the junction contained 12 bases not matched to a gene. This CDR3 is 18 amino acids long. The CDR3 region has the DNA TGTGCCAGCAGCGCTCGACAGGGACCAGGGCTAGCCAAAAACATTCAGTACTTC. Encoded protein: CASSARQGPGLAKNIQYF.

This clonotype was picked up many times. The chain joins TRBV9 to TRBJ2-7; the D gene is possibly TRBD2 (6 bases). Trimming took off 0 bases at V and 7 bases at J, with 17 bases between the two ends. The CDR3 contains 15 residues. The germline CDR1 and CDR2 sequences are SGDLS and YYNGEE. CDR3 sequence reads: CASSVEGRFPGEQYF. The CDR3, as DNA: TGTGCCAGCAGCGTAGAGGGGAGGTTCCCCGGGGAGCAGTACTTC.

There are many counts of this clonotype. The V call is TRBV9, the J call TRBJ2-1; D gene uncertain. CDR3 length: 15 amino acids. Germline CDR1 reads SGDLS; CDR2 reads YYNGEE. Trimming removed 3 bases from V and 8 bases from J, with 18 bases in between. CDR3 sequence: CASSAQILRSDEQFF. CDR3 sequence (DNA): TGTGCCAGCAGCGCGCAAATCCTAAGGAGCGATGAGCAGTTCTTC.

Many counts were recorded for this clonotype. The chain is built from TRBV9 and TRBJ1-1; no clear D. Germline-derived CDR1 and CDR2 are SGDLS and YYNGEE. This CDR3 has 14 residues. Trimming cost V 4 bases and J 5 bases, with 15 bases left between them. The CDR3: CASSINQENTEAFF. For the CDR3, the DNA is TGTGCCAGCAGCATAAATCAGGAGAATACTGAAGCTTTCTTT.

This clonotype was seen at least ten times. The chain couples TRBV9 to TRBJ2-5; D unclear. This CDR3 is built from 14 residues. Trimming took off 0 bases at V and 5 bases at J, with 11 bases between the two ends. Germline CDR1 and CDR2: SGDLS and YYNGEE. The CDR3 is CASSVEVAAETQYF. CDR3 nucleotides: TGTGCCAGCAGCGTAGAGGTGGCGGCGGAGACCCAGTACTTC.

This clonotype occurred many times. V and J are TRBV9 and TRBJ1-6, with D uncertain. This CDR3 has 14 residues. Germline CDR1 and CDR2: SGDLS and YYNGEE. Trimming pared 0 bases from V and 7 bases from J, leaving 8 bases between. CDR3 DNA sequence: TGTGCCAGCAGCGTAGGACGGAGGAATTCACCCCTCCACTTT. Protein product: CASSVGRRNSPLHF.

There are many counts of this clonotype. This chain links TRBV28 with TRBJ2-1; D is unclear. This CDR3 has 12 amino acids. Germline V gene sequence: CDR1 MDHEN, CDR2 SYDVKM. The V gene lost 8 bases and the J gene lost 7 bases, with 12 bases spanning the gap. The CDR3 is CASSTPPNEQFF. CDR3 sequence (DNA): TGTGCCAGCTCTACGCCCCCAAATGAGCAGTTCTTC. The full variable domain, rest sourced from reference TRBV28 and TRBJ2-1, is DVKVTQSSRYLVKRTGEKVFLECVQDMDHENMFWYRQDPGLGLRLIYFSYDVKMKEKGDIPEGYSVSREKKERFSLILESASTNQTSMYLCASSTPPNEQFFGPGTRLTVL.

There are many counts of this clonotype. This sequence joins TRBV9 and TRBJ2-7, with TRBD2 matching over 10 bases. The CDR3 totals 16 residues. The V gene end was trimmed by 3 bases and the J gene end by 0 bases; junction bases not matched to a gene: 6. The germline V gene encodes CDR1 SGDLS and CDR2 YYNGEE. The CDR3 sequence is CASSASSGRGSYEQYF. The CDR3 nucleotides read TGTGCCAGCAGCGCGTCTAGCGGGAGAGGCTCCTACGAGCAGTACTTC.

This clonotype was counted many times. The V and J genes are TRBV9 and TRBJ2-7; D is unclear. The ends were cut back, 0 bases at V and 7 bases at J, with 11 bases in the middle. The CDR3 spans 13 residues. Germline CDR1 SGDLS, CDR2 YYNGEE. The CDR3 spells CASSVDLLEEQYF. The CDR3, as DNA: TGTGCCAGCAGCGTAGACCTTTTGGAGGAGCAGTACTTC. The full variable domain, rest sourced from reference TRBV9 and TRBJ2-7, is DSGVTQTPKHLITATGQRVTLRCSPRSGDLSVYWYQQSLDQGLQFLIQYYNGEERAKGNILERFSAQQFPDLHSELNLSSLELGDSALYFCASSVDLLEEQYFGPGTRLTVT.

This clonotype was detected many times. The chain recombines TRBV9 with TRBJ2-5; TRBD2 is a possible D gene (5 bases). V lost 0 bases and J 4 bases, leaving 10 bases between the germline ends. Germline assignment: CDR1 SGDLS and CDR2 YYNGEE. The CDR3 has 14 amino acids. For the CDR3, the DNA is TGTGCCAGCAGCGTAGCGGCTAGCCGAGAGACCCAGTACTTC. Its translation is CASSVAASRETQYF.

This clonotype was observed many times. This chain's CDR3 is CASSASGEGTSGPRDTQYF. CDR3 nucleotide sequence: TGTGCCAGCAGCGCCTCAGGGGAAGGCACTAGCGGGCCCAGAGATACGCAGTATTTT. V gene TRBV9 combines with J gene TRBJ2-3, with 9 positions matching TRBD2. Germline CDR1 reads SGDLS; CDR2 reads YYNGEE. J gave up 5 bases and V 3 bases, and 19 bases lay outside the gene matches. This CDR3 comprises 19 residues.

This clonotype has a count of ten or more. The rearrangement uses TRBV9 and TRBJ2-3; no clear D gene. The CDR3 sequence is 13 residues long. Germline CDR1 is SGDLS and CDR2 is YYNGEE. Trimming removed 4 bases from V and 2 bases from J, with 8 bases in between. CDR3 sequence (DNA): TGTGCCAGCAGCCTCGCTCCCACAGATACGCAGTATTTT. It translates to CASSLAPTDTQYF.